The TCR beta chain under discussion was sequenced for a study of cytomegalovirus exposure and HLA in healthy donors. Study-level findings and limits: Productive rates of about 87% or about 30% were seen for most TCR beta V segments in an earlier analysis. The study had only CMV serostatus as immune exposure information. Altogether, 170 or so TCR beta chains were recorded as cytomegalovirus-associated.

The PCR used 60 Vbeta and 13 Jbeta primers. Sequenced by immunoSEQ multiplex PCR; TCRdb stores in-frame clones only, minus some. The sample yields under 150,000 clones, approximately 83% seen once. The CDR3 is made up of 13 amino acids. The ends were cut back, 2 bases at V and 2 bases at J, with 7 bases in the middle. The germline gives CDR1 MNHEY, CDR2 SMNVEV (reference sequence). Each donor was healthy, and each was a bone marrow donor. On this clone: Its cognate antigen is unknown.

The source material was PBMCs. The clonotype comes from a girl aged 2-9 years in good health and CMV-seronegative. J is TRBJ2-7 and V is TRBV27, with unresolved D. The CDR3 DNA reads as TGTGCCAGCAGTTTAGGCAGGACCTACGAGCAGTACTTC. Encoded protein: CASSLGRTYEQYF.